These 29 T cell receptor beta chains originate from one sample sequenced in a study of T cell changes during pregnancy in multiple sclerosis. Produced via immunoSEQ multiplex PCR; TCRdb's table is partial and in-frame only. This sample has roughly 24,000 clones; around 87% occur once, and the top ten carry about 1%. Sequenced material: CD4+ T cells from peripheral blood mononuclear cells, taken in the second trimester of pregnancy. The receptors were gathered from a female donor in good health, enrolled as a control in a pregnancy study.

The genes are TRBV7-3 and TRBJ2-7, with 8 bases matching TRBD2. With V trimmed by 4 bases and J by 3 bases, 2 bases remained unmatched. The CDR3 covers 13 residues. Looked up from germline, CDR1 is SGHTA and CDR2 is FQGTGA. CDR3 amino acids: CASSSAGGYEQYF. The CDR3 DNA is TGTGCCAGCAGCTCCGCGGGGGGCTACGAGCAGTACTTC.

A few counts support this clone. V is TRBV29-1 and J is TRBJ1-1; no firm D call. In germline, CDR1 is SQVTM, CDR2 ANQGSEA. V was cut by 5 bases and J by 3 bases, with 13 bases left in between. The length of the CDR3 is 13 residues. The DNA for the CDR3 is TGCAGCGTTAAGCCGAGCGACTACACTGAAGCTTTCTTT. Its translation: CSVKPSDYTEAFF.

V usage is TRBV6-6 and J usage is TRBJ1-1; D remains unclear. V lost 7 bases, J lost 10 bases, and 22 bases lay in between. The germline CDR1 and CDR2 sequences are MNHNY and SVGAGI (reference sequence). CDR3 length: 14 amino acids. CDR3 in amino acids: CASIPTGLSRGAFF. CDR3 sequence (DNA): TGTGCCAGCATTCCTACGGGGTTATCCCGGGGAGCTTTCTTT.

This chain links TRBV6-1 with TRBJ2-1; TRBD2 agrees at 9 bases. The germline V gene encodes CDR1 MNHNS and CDR2 SASEGT. V lost 3 bases to trimming and J lost 6 bases; unmatched junction nucleotides: 12. CDR3 length: 17 amino acids. This CDR3 reads CASSDGREGLRGNEQFF. In DNA form, the CDR3 reads TGTGCCAGCAGTGATGGGCGGGAGGGCCTCCGGGGCAATGAGCAGTTCTTC.

The chain has TRBV6-1 and TRBJ2-1; no reliable D call. V dropped 2 bases and J dropped 12 bases, with 8 bases sitting between them. The germline gives CDR1 MNHNS, CDR2 SASEGT. The CDR3 spans 11 residues. The CDR3 here is CASSESVGQFF. CDR3 DNA: TGTGCCAGCAGTGAAAGCGTTGGGCAGTTCTTC.

This chain joins TRBV2 and TRBJ2-3, with 7 nucleotides matching TRBD2. Looked up from germline, CDR1 is SNHLY and CDR2 is FYNNEI. CDR3 size: 15 residues. V was pared by 6 bases and J by 1 base, with 7 bases of the junction left unmatched. The DNA of the CDR3 is TGTGCCAGCAGCCTTACTAGCGTTGGCACAGATACGCAGTATTTT. As protein: CASSLTSVGTDTQYF.

V is TRBV18 and J is TRBJ2-2; 7 nucleotides line up with TRBD1. CDR3 length: 15 amino acids. Per the germline V gene, CDR1 is KGHSH and CDR2 is LQKENI. V lost 6 bases, J lost 7 bases, and 11 bases stayed unmatched. The DNA for the CDR3 is TGTGCCAGCTCCGCCCAGGGGGTACGGAACGGGGAGCTGTTTTTT. Translating gives CASSAQGVRNGELFF.

The rearrangement uses TRBV12-5 and TRBJ1-2; 8 positions agree with TRBD1. The CDR3 is 18 amino acids. The J segment lost 4 bases and the V segment lost 1 base, leaving 14 bases of the junction unmatched. The germline V gene encodes CDR1 LGHNT and CDR2 FRNRAP. CDR3 nucleotides: TGTGCTAGTGGTTTGGCGCCCACCGGACAGGGAGGCGTCTATGGCTACACCTTC. Protein product: CASGLAPTGQGGVYGYTF.

The genes are TRBV28 and TRBJ1-6, with D possibly matching TRBD1 (6 bases). The V and J ends lost 4 bases and 10 bases respectively, with 23 bases between them. The CDR3 runs to 17 residues. The germline V gene encodes CDR1 MDHEN and CDR2 SYDVKM. CDR3: CASSSAFGGQVGSPLHF. In DNA form, the CDR3 reads TGTGCCAGCAGTTCCGCCTTCGGGGGGCAAGTCGGCTCACCCCTCCACTTT.

The chain joins TRBV5-5 to TRBJ1-3; D unresolved. This CDR3 is 15 amino acids long. V gave up 4 bases and J gave up 8 bases, with 19 bases separating them. Germline loops: CDR1 SGHKS, CDR2 YYEKEE (reference sequence). CDR3 nucleotides: TGTGCCAGCAGCCGCGATATGACGCCGAGGTACACCATATATTTT. Its protein is CASSRDMTPRYTIYF.

The chain combines TRBV9 with TRBJ2-1; maybe TRBD1 (7 bases). The CDR3 is 16 residues long. Germline V gene data show CDR1 as SGDLS and CDR2 as YYNGEE. Trimming pared 1 base from V and 0 bases from J, leaving 11 bases between. The CDR3 reads CASSVRGDSSYNEQFF. CDR3 DNA: TGTGCCAGCAGCGTAAGGGGGGACAGCTCCTACAATGAGCAGTTCTTC.

This clone was recorded once. The rearrangement uses TRBV2 and TRBJ2-7; no clear D. CDR3 length equals 12 residues. CDR1 is SNHLY, CDR2 FYNNEI, per germline. The V end lost 7 bases, the J end lost 2 bases, and 9 bases lay between the germline ends. CDR3 loop: CASNSIPYEQYF. Written as DNA, the CDR3 is TGTGCCAGCAACAGCATCCCCTACGAGCAGTACTTC.

This clone was picked up one time. V usage is TRBV11-3 and J usage is TRBJ2-3; 9 bases map to TRBD2. CDR3 size: 16 residues. Germline V CDR1 and CDR2: SGHNT, YENEEA. Trimming cost V 2 bases and J 8 bases; bases outside gene matches: 11. CDR3 residues: CASSLIGGGVLATQYF. The CDR3 nucleotides read TGTGCCAGCAGCTTAATTGGCGGGGGGGTTCTTGCTACGCAGTATTTT.

The gene calls are TRBV9 and TRBJ1-1; D perhaps matches TRBD1 (6 bases). V was trimmed by 3 bases and J by 3 bases, leaving 12 bases between them. This CDR3 is 14 amino acids long. Germline CDR1 reads SGDLS; CDR2 reads YYNGEE. The CDR3 DNA reads as TGTGCCAGCAGCGGGGGGCGGTTTCACACTGAAGCTTTCTTT. The encoded protein is CASSGGRFHTEAFF.

The J gene is TRBJ1-3, the V gene TRBV12-5, with a tentative D call TRBD1 (5 bases). V was trimmed by 6 bases and J by 0 bases, leaving 12 bases between them. Germline CDR1 and CDR2: LGHNT and FRNRAP. The CDR3 has 15 amino acids. In nucleotides, the CDR3 is TGTGCTAGTGGCCCGGACACCAGCTCTGGAAACACCATATATTTT. It yields the protein CASGPDTSSGNTIYF.

This clone was seen a few times. V and J are TRBV23-1 and TRBJ2-2, with D perhaps matching TRBD2 (7 bases). TRBV23-1 has ORF status, its function being uncertain. The V gene lost 5 bases and the J gene lost 5 bases, with 24 bases spanning the gap. CDR3 size: 18 residues. This chain's CDR3 is CASSELGGGGGGTGELFF. The CDR3 bases are TGCGCCAGCAGTGAACTTGGTGGGGGCGGGGGAGGGACCGGGGAGCTGTTTTTT.

J is TRBJ2-6 and V is TRBV6-1; no definite D call. Trimming pared 7 bases from V and 0 bases from J, leaving 7 bases between. The CDR3 extends over 14 amino acids. Germline assignment: CDR1 MNHNS and CDR2 SASEGT. The CDR3 bases are TGTGCCAGCACCGCGGACTCTGGGGCCAACGTCCTGACTTTC. Its protein is CASTADSGANVLTF.

The rearrangement uses TRBV10-3 and TRBJ1-6; tentatively, D is TRBD1 (5 bases). CDR3 length: 15 residues. Germline V gene data show CDR1 as ENHRY and CDR2 as SYGVKD. V was cut by 0 bases and J by 7 bases, with 10 bases left in between. This CDR3 is CAISESQQGNSPLHF. DNA of the CDR3: TGTGCCATCAGTGAGTCTCAGCAGGGAAATTCACCCCTCCACTTT.

The chain has TRBV7-3 and TRBJ2-2; 9 nucleotides match TRBD1. Germline-derived CDR1 and CDR2 are SGHTA and FQGTGA. J gave up 1 base and V 5 bases, and 2 bases lay outside the gene matches. The CDR3 has 15 amino acids. The CDR3: CASSTDRGNTGELFF. The CDR3 coding sequence is TGTGCCAGCAGCACGGACAGGGGGAACACCGGGGAGCTGTTTTTT.

There are a few counts of this clone. The chain carries TRBV28 and TRBJ1-6; tentatively, D is TRBD1 (5 bases). V was cut by 7 bases and J by 7 bases, with 14 bases left in between. CDR3 length: 14 amino acids. The germline CDR1 and CDR2 sequences are MDHEN and SYDVKM. The CDR3 is CASTVTGGNSPLHF. The CDR3 coding sequence is TGTGCCAGCACCGTGACCGGGGGGAATTCACCCCTCCACTTT.

The chain recombines TRBV10-3 with TRBJ2-2; possibly TRBD2 for D (6 bases). Trimming took 0 bases from V and 3 from J, leaving 11 bases between them. The CDR3 spans 16 residues. Germline V gene lookup returns CDR1 ENHRY and CDR2 SYGVKD. CDR3 bases: TGTGCCATCAGTGAGTCGATAGCGGACCACACCGGGGAGCTGTTTTTT. Its protein product is CAISESIADHTGELFF.

The chain has TRBV7-2 and TRBJ2-7; 8 positions agree with TRBD1. The V gene end was trimmed by 4 bases and the J gene end by 1 base; junction bases not matched to a gene: 6. CDR3 length: 15 residues. Looked up from germline, CDR1 is SGHTA and CDR2 is FQGNSA. Here the CDR3 DNA reads TGTGCCAGCAGCTCCCGGGACAGGAATTCCTACGAGCAGTACTTC. Translation: CASSSRDRNSYEQYF.

This chain connects TRBV5-4 to TRBJ2-7; tentatively, D is TRBD2 (7 bases). In germline, CDR1 is SGHNT, CDR2 YYREEE (reference sequence). V was shortened by 4 bases and J by 3 bases, with 17 bases between the two germline ends. This CDR3 region has 15 residues. CDR3 DNA: TGTGCCAGCAGCGTTGTTGGGGGGGGCGTCTACGAGCAGTACTTC. This translates into CASSVVGGGVYEQYF. The full variable domain, with the rest looked up from reference TRBV5-4 and TRBJ2-7, is ETGVTQSPTHLIKTRGQQVTLRCSSQSGHNTVSWYQQALGQGPQFIFQYYREEENGRGNFPPRFSGLQFPNYSSELNVNALELDDSALYLCASSVVGGGVYEQYFGPGTRLTVT.

V usage is TRBV6-1 and J usage is TRBJ2-2, with 13 positions matching TRBD2. The V and J ends lost 10 bases and 7 bases, in that order; junction bases with no gene match: 3. The CDR3 has 13 amino acids. The germline gives CDR1 MNHNS, CDR2 SASEGT. In DNA, the CDR3 is TGTGCCACCCGACTAGCGGGGGGCGGGGAGCTGTTTTTT. Its translation: CATRLAGGGELFF.

CDR3 sequence: CAWRAGLGAYGYTF. Here the CDR3 DNA reads TGTGCCTGGAGGGCAGGGTTGGGGGCTTATGGCTACACCTTC. V gene TRBV30 combines with J gene TRBJ1-2; a possible D gene is TRBD1 (6 bases). CDR1 GTSNPN and CDR2 SVGIG come from the germline V gene (reference sequence). This CDR3 comprises 14 residues. V dropped 3 bases and J dropped 5 bases, with 16 bases sitting between them.

The chain employs TRBV4-3 and TRBJ2-7, with TRBD1 matching over 8 bases. CDR3 length equals 14 residues. CDR1 is LGHNA, CDR2 YSLEER, per germline. The V segment lost 2 bases and the J segment 2 bases; nucleotides outside the gene matches: 2. CDR3 protein: CASSQRTGPYEQYF. As DNA, the CDR3 is TGCGCCAGCAGCCAAAGGACAGGGCCCTACGAGCAGTACTTC.

By share, this clone counts as medium-sized. The J gene is TRBJ1-3, the V gene TRBV12-5; a weak D match, TRBD1 (5 bases). Germline CDR1 reads LGHNT; CDR2 reads FRNRAP. V lost 0 bases, J lost 3 bases, and 9 bases lay in between. The CDR3 sequence is 15 residues long. This chain's CDR3 is CASGLVLRGGNTIYF. As DNA, the CDR3 is TGTGCTAGTGGTTTGGTACTTAGGGGTGGAAACACCATATATTTT.

This chain connects TRBV19 to TRBJ2-5; D possibly corresponds to TRBD2 (7 bases). The CDR3 has 15 amino acids. CDR1 is LNHDA, CDR2 SQIVND, per germline (reference sequence). Trimming cost V 1 base and J 7 bases, with 16 bases left between them. The CDR3 sequence is CASSIVPAGEGTQYF. The DNA of the CDR3 is TGTGCCAGTAGTATAGTTCCGGCAGGGGAGGGGACCCAGTACTTC.

The gene calls are TRBV18 and TRBJ1-6, with TRBD1 identical over 9 bases. V lost 6 bases to trimming and J lost 7 bases; unmatched junction nucleotides: 10. The CDR3 contains 16 residues. Germline CDR1 reads KGHSH; CDR2 reads LQKENI. CDR3 DNA: TGTGCCAGCTCCCGCGAACAGGGGGCGAGGAATTCACCCCTCCACTTT. Protein product: CASSREQGARNSPLHF. The entire variable domain, with the rest obtained from reference TRBV18 and TRBJ1-6, is as follows: NAGVMQNPRHLVRRRGQEARLRCSPMKGHSHVYWYRQLPEEGLKFMVYLQKENIIDESGMPKERFSAEFPKEGPSILRIQQVVRGDSAAYFCASSREQGARNSPLHFGNGTRLTVT.